This TCR beta chain was retrieved from a study of T-cell memory formation after mild COVID-19. Across the whole study: Clustering of TCRs was largely donor specific.

V lost 2 bases and J lost 6; bases outside the gene matches: 3. CDR3 length equals 15 residues. Whole-study findings and limits: Day 15 to 85 contracting clones showed balanced CD4/CD8; day 15 to 37 expanders favored CD4+.

This clonotype was detected many times. Its antigen is not identified. TCR alpha and TCR beta cDNA libraries with sample barcodes and UMIs came from 5'RACE using constant-segment primers. TCRdb passed the 5' RACE reads through MiXCR, listing each CDR3 protein once. The table has some 300,000 distinct CDR3 sequences, less than 25% seen once; the top ten hold 21%. The origin of this receptor is a young man who had mild COVID-19 (a few samples of this study predate the infection). Cell type and time point are not known. The sequenced sample consisted of PBMCs or a T cell subset sorted from them (not recorded which). The rearrangement links TRBV12-3 or TRBV12-4 to TRBJ2-1; 11 bases line up with TRBD2. CDR3 DNA sequence: TGTGCCAGCAGTTTAATAGCGGGGGGGCGCAATGAGCAGTTCTTC. Translating gives CASSLIAGGRNEQFF.